The 3 T cell receptor beta chains below were found in one sample sequenced in a study of spatial heterogeneity in lung cancer. MiXCR was run by TCRdb on the 5' RACE reads, yielding one entry per CDR3 protein. The sample consists of around 100,000 distinct CDR3 sequences, 9.5% to 14% of them appearing once. As to time point: blood at routine non-recurrence follow-up after resection. Specimen: PBMCs, collected at follow-up. Every receptor here comes from a female donor with early-stage non-small cell lung cancer.

This clonotype was counted a few times. J is TRBJ2-7 and V is TRBV20-1; TRBD2 aligns across 10 bases. In germline, CDR1 is DFQATT, CDR2 SNEGSKA (reference sequence). The length of the CDR3 is 15 residues. The V and J ends lost 6 bases and 2 bases, in that order; junction bases with no gene match: 10. This chain's CDR3 is CSAEEASGGTYEQYF. The CDR3 coding sequence is TGCAGTGCAGAAGAGGCTAGCGGGGGAACCTACGAGCAGTACTTC.

The CDR3 nucleotides are TGTGCCAGCAGTTTATCGAAGGGGACAGATACGCAGTATTTT. Protein product: CASSLSKGTDTQYF. V and J are TRBV27 and TRBJ2-3; D perhaps matches TRBD1 (5 bases). Trimming removed 0 bases at V and 3 bases at J, with 7 bases between. CDR3 length: 14 residues. Germline CDR1 and CDR2: MNHEY and SMNVEV (reference sequence).

This clonotype occurred many times. The V call is TRBV11-2, the J call TRBJ1-1; 8 nucleotides line up with TRBD1. The germline CDR1 and CDR2 sequences are SGHAT and FQNNGV. V lost 6 bases, J lost 3 bases, and 9 bases stayed unmatched. This CDR3 comprises 15 residues. The CDR3 nucleotides read TGTGCCAGCAGACAAAACAGGGGGATCTACACTGAAGCTTTCTTT. Translation: CASRQNRGIYTEAFF.